Listed here are 2 T cell receptor beta chains from one sample, sequenced in a study of PD-1 blockade in classical Hodgkin lymphoma. No patient escaped relapse after autologous stem cell transplantation, and brentuximab vedotin exposure varied. The data were produced by immunoSEQ multiplex PCR, yet TCRdb's version contains in-frame clones alone and is incomplete. Of about 17,000 clones listed, about 80% are singletons. Sequencing was performed on peripheral blood mononuclear cells (PBMCs), taken at baseline. These TCRs come from a human donor with classical Hodgkin lymphoma.

The V gene is TRBV11-3, the J gene TRBJ2-1, with D hard to call. The V end lost 9 bases, the J end lost 3 bases, and 12 bases lay between the germline ends. Germline V lookup: CDR1 SGHNT, CDR2 YENEEA. The CDR3 totals 13 residues. CDR3 bases: TGTGCCAGTAGTCAAGCAAGCTACAATGAGCAGTTCTTC. Its translation: CASSQASYNEQFF.

V is TRBV5-1 and J is TRBJ2-7; TRBD2 aligns across 14 bases. The CDR3 consists of 15 residues. From germline, CDR1 is SGHRS and CDR2 YFSETQ. J gave up 7 bases and V 3 bases, and 6 bases lay outside the gene matches. CDR3 in DNA: TGCGCCAGCAGCTCCCGACTAGCGGGAGGGGGAGAGCAGTACTTC. Amino acid sequence: CASSSRLAGGGEQYF.